This TCR beta chain was sequenced during a study of CD8+ T cells in alopecia areata. The study, taken as a whole, reports: Many expanded lesional clones stayed in scalp and blood while on tofacitinib. Especially in alopecia totalis/universalis, lesional scalp showed greater clonality than normal scalp did.

As to treatment: oral pan-JAK inhibitor, 5-10 mg twice daily. After isolation, RNA underwent reverse transcription to generate cDNA as the sequencing template. Sequenced by immunoSEQ multiplex PCR; TCRdb stores in-frame clones only, minus some. The profile shows about 220,000 clones, about three fifths of them singletons. V lost 6 bases, J lost 6 bases, and 7 bases stayed unmatched. Germline assignment: CDR1 ENHRY and CDR2 SYGVKD. The CDR3 covers 16 residues. Concerning this clone: Antigen specificity is unknown.

This sample comprised CD4+ T cells sorted from blood, obtained at week 4, from a patient treated with tofacitinib. The chain recombines TRBV10-3 with TRBJ2-1; 14 bases fit TRBD2. The clonotype comes from a human donor with alopecia areata. CDR3 sequence: CAISVGTSGGVNEQFF. DNA of the CDR3: TGTGCCATCAGCGTGGGGACTAGCGGGGGTGTCAATGAGCAGTTCTTC.